A selection of T cell receptor beta chains follows, all from one sample in a study of blood T cell repertoires in COVID-19. Clones were read by immunoSEQ multiplex PCR, and TCRdb kept only the in-frame ones, dropping some. The sample lists some 200,000 clones, approximately 84% occurring once. Specimen: peripheral blood. These receptors originate from a woman aged 60-70 years with acute or convalescent COVID-19. Each CDR3 is given with its conserved first and last residue. The D gene is left open where the match is weak. Where a row states a size, it is once, few, many or the class of an expanded clone; other rows omit it.

TRBJ1-1 | TRBV5-1 | TRBD1 | . | TGCGCCAGCAGCGCGGACAGGGTCGTAGCTTTCTTT | CASSADRVVAFF
TRBJ2-7 | TRBV19 | . | . | TGTGCCAGTAGTAAGACTAGCTACGAGCAGTACTTC | CASSKTSYEQYF
TRBJ1-2 | TRBV29-1 | TRBD1 | . | TGCAGCGGCCTAACAGGGGGCGGACGAGGTGGCTACACCTTC | CSGLTGGGRGGYTF
TRBJ2-1 | TRBV3-1/TRBV3-2 | TRBD2 | . | TGTGCCAGCAGCCAAGACCCGGGGGGGAATGATGAGCAGTTCTTC | CASSQDPGGNDEQFF
TRBJ1-1 | TRBV12-3/TRBV12-4 | . | . | TGTGCCAGCAGTTCCAGGGAGGCGGGTAGAGCTTTCTTT | CASSSREAGRAFF
TRBJ1-2 | TRBV6-5 | . | . | TGTGCCAGCAGGAAGGACAGCAGCTATGGCTACACCTTC | CASRKDSSYGYTF
TRBJ1-2 | TRBV3-1/TRBV3-2 | TRBD1 | . | TGTGCCAGCAGGAACGGCCAGACAGGGCTCTCGGGCTACACCTTC | CASRNGQTGLSGYTF
TRBJ1-2 | TRBV3-1/TRBV3-2 | . | . | TGTGCCAGCAGCCAAGATTGGAGAGCCACCTATGGCTACACCTTC | CASSQDWRATYGYTF
TRBJ1-2 | TRBV3-1/TRBV3-2 | . | . | TGTGCCAGCAGCCAAGTCTCCCCCAGGGAGGAGGGCTACACCTTC | CASSQVSPREEGYTF
TRBJ1-2 | TRBV19 | . | few | TGTGCCAGTACTGACAGCGTGAGAAACTATGGCTACACCTTC | CASTDSVRNYGYTF
TRBJ1-1 | TRBV7-7 | . | . | TGTGCTAGCAGCTTAGGGCGGGGTTCATCGGGCACTGAAGCTTTCTTT | CASSLGRGSSGTEAFF
TRBJ1-5 | TRBV19 | . | . | TGTGCCAGTAGTATCTTCCGGGGTAGTGATCAGCCCCAGCATTTT | CASSIFRGSDQPQHF
TRBJ2-2 | TRBV7-8 | . | . | TGTGCCAGCAGCTTATACGGGGAGCTGTTTTTT | CASSLYGELFF
TRBJ1-2 | TRBV7-2 | TRBD1 | . | TGTGCCAGCAGCTCCCGGGGGACAGGGGTTATCTATGGCTACACCTTC | CASSSRGTGVIYGYTF
TRBJ1-1 | TRBV5-8 | . | . | TGTGCCAGCAGCCTACGAGGGAACACTGAAGCTTTCTTT | CASSLRGNTEAFF
TRBJ1-5 | TRBV3-1/TRBV3-2 | . | . | TGTGCCAGCAGCCAGGGGCTACGGAATAATCAGCCCCAGCATTTT | CASSQGLRNNQPQHF
TRBJ2-7 | TRBV7-2 | . | . | TGTGCCAGCAGCTTAGCGCGAGGACAGAGCTACGAGCAGTACTTC | CASSLARGQSYEQYF
TRBJ2-1 | TRBV7-2 | TRBD2 | . | TGTGCCAGCAGCAACTTAGCGGGGGCCTACAATGAGCAGTTCTTC | CASSNLAGAYNEQFF
TRBJ2-1 | TRBV10-3 | . | few | TGTGCCATCAGTGAGTCGGCGCTAGCCTCCAATGAGCAGTTCTTC | CAISESALASNEQFF
TRBJ1-5 | TRBV19 | . | . | TGTGCCAGTATTGCACAGGCTAATAGCAATCAGCCCCAGCATTTT | CASIAQANSNQPQHF
TRBJ2-2 | TRBV6-6 | TRBD2 | . | TGTGCCAGCAGTTACGGCGGGGGGGCCGGCGGGGAGCTGTTTTTT | CASSYGGGAGGELFF
TRBJ2-2 | TRBV30 | . | . | TGTGCCTGGAGTCCCTCCCTCAGGGGCACCGGGGAGCTGTTTTTT | CAWSPSLRGTGELFF
TRBJ2-7 | TRBV2 | . | . | TGTGCCAGCAGTGAAGCGACAAGGTTTCTAGGAGGGGACGAGCAGTACTTC | CASSEATRFLGGDEQYF
TRBJ1-6 | TRBV4-2 | . | . | TGTGCCAGCAGCTCCGGGACAACCTCCTATAATTCACCCCTCCACTTT | CASSSGTTSYNSPLHF
TRBJ1-4 | TRBV3-1/TRBV3-2 | . | . | TGTGCCAGCAGCCCCCGCGGGCAGACAAATGAAAAACTGTTTTTT | CASSPRGQTNEKLFF
TRBJ1-6 | TRBV3-1/TRBV3-2 | . | . | TGTGCCAGCAGCCTGGACGGGAATAATTCACCCCTCCACTTT | CASSLDGNNSPLHF
TRBJ1-1 | TRBV19 | . | . | TGTGCCAGTAGTATATCCATTCAAAAATCGACAGACACTGAAGCTTTCTTT | CASSISIQKSTDTEAFF
TRBJ1-2 | TRBV4-2 | TRBD1 | . | TGTGCCAGCAGCCTAAGAGGGGGCTCCGACTATGGCTACACCTTC | CASSLRGGSDYGYTF
TRBJ1-3 | TRBV10-3 | . | . | TGTGCCATCAGTGGCGGTACGGGAAACACCATATATTTT | CAISGGTGNTIYF
TRBJ1-6 | TRBV14 | . | . | TGTGCCAGCAGCCAGAGGGCACTGATGAATTCACCCCTCCACTTT | CASSQRALMNSPLHF
TRBJ1-1 | TRBV18 | . | . | TGTGCCAGCTCACCATCCGGGAACACTGAAGCTTTCTTT | CASSPSGNTEAFF
TRBJ1-4 | TRBV5-1 | . | . | TGCGCCAGCAGCTGGGCTGTAGGGGCAACTAATGAAAAACTGTTTTTT | CASSWAVGATNEKLFF
TRBJ1-3 | TRBV5-4 | . | . | TGTGCCAGCAGCTCCTCAGGTAGAACTGGAAACACCATATATTTT | CASSSSGRTGNTIYF